This T cell receptor (beta chain) came from a study of T cells in Graves' hyperthyroidism and ophthalmopathy. Study summary: Pretreatment peripheral blood was obtained at initial diagnosis. General study findings and limits: The model identified upcoming ophthalmopathy a median approximately 6.5 months ahead of onset.

Thyroid ultrasound, orbital computed tomography, clinical symptoms, and serum thyroxine and TRAb underpinned diagnoses. Each 10 ml fresh peripheral blood draw supplied the PBMCs. Amplification of TCR beta CDR3 regions used RNA as the template. The HTBI primer set drove a first-round RT-PCR of the TCR CDR3. TCRdb called the multiplex PCR reads again in MiXCR, with one record for every CDR3 protein. The table shows 500,000 to 650,000 distinct CDR3 sequences, with under 20% occurring only once. This clonotype was observed many times. Its antigen is currently unknown. This CDR3 has 12 amino acids. Germline loops: CDR1 LGHDT, CDR2 YNNKEL (reference sequence). Trimming stripped 3 bases from V and 6 bases from J, with 8 bases between.

The gene calls are TRBV3-1 and TRBJ1-2, with D tentatively TRBD1 (6 bases). The receptor comes from a woman younger than 35 with Graves' ophthalmopathy. The specimen was blood. CDR3 sequence: CASSHRGDGYTF. The CDR3 DNA sequence: TGTGCCAGCAGCCACAGGGGCGATGGCTACACCTTC. Full variable domain (remainder filled in from reference TRBV3-1 and TRBJ1-2): DTAVSQTPKYLVTQMGNDKSIKCEQNLGHDTMYWYKQDSKKFLKIMFSYNNKELIINETVPNRFSPKSPDKAHLNLHINSLELGDSAVYFCASSHRGDGYTFGSGTRLTVV.